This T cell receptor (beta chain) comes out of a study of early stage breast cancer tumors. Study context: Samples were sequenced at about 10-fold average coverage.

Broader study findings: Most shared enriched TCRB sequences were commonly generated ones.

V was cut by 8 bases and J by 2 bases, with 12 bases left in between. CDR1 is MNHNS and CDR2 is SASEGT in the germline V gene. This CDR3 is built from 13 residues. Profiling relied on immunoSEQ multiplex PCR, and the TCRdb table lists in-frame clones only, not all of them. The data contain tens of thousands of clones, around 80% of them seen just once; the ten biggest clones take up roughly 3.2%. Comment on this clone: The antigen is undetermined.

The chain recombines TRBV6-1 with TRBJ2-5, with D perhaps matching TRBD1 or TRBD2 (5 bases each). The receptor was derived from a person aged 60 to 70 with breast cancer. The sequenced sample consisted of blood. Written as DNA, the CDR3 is TGTGCCAGCTCGGGGACGTCTCAAGAGACCCAGTACTTC. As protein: CASSGTSQETQYF.